A single sample gave rise to the 4 T cell receptor beta chains below, sequenced in a study of OX40 agonist ivuxolimab in advanced cancers. Only in-frame clones appear in the TCRdb table, and some are missing; sequencing was by immunoSEQ multiplex PCR. This table has roughly 30,000 clones, over 75% appearing once. Sequencing was performed on CD4+ or CD8+ T cells sorted from blood, taken in a trial of the OX40 agonist ivuxolimab. These receptors came from an adult with an advanced solid tumor such as melanoma, head and neck, liver or kidney cancer.

This chain joins TRBV19 and TRBJ2-7; tentatively, D is TRBD1 (5 bases). CDR3 length: 13 amino acids. CDR1 is LNHDA, CDR2 SQIVND, per germline (reference sequence). V was trimmed by 3 bases and J by 7 bases, leaving 13 bases between them. The CDR3 DNA sequence: TGTGCCAGTAGTATCTTGGCAGGGAATGAGCAGTACTTC. Encoded protein: CASSILAGNEQYF.

The chain has TRBV4-2 and TRBJ1-3; D may be TRBD1 (6 bases). The germline gives CDR1 LGHNA, CDR2 YNFKEQ. Trimming shortened V by 1 base and J by 8 bases, and 12 bases separated the two germline ends. This CDR3 spans 14 amino acids. The CDR3 nucleotides are TGTGCCAGCAGCCAAGGCACCAGGGGTGACACCATATATTTT. It encodes CASSQGTRGDTIYF.

The chain is built from TRBV7-8 and TRBJ2-6; 8 bases are a match to TRBD1. The CDR3 extends over 18 amino acids. J lost 0 bases, V lost 4 bases, and 8 bases had no gene match. The germline V gene has CDR1 SGHVS and CDR2 FQNEAQ. Written as DNA, the CDR3 is TGTGCCAGCAGCTCACCGGGACAGGTTATCTCTGGGGCCAACGTCCTGACTTTC. Protein product: CASSSPGQVISGANVLTF. Combining the CDR3 with reference TRBV7-8 and TRBJ2-6 gives the whole variable domain GAGVSQSPRYKVAKRGQDVALRCDPISGHVSLFWYQQALGQGPEFLTYFQNEAQLDKSGLPSDRFFAERPEGSVSTLKIQRTQQEDSAVYLCASSSPGQVISGANVLTFGAGSRLTVL.

J is TRBJ1-2 and V is TRBV19; D uncertain. The V gene lost 1 base and the J gene lost 8 bases, with 5 bases spanning the gap. This CDR3 region has 11 residues. From germline, CDR1 is LNHDA and CDR2 SQIVND (reference sequence). This chain's CDR3 is CASSIGMGYTF. In DNA form, the CDR3 reads TGTGCCAGTAGTATAGGCATGGGCTACACCTTC.